A selection of T cell receptor beta chains follows, all from one sample in a study of cytomegalovirus exposure and HLA in healthy donors. Profiled with immunoSEQ multiplex PCR; TCRdb holds only in-frame clones, not every one. Recorded for this sample: about 60,000 clones. Sample: PBMCs. The receptors derive from a boy aged 10-17 years in good health and CMV-seronegative. Each CDR3 is given with its conserved first and last residue. The order of the fields is D gene, J gene, V gene, CDR3 DNA, CDR3 protein. The D gene is left open where the match is weak.

.	TRBJ2-1	TRBV25-1	TGTGCCAGCAGTGAAAGAGGCTACAATGAGCAGTTCTTC	CASSERGYNEQFF
TRBD2	TRBJ2-3	TRBV19	TGTGCCAGTAGTGGTATAGCGGGAGGGATAGATACGCAGTATTTT	CASSGIAGGIDTQYF
.	TRBJ1-2	TRBV19	TGTGCCAGTAGTATCGTTGGCGGGGGCTACACCTTC	CASSIVGGGYTF
TRBD2	TRBJ2-1	TRBV2	TGTGCCAGCAGTGAAGGGACTAGCGGGTGGGGGAAGTTCTTC	CASSEGTSGWGKFF
.	TRBJ1-6	TRBV30	TGTGCCTGGAGTGTACGAACAGTTGTTTATAATTCACCCCTCCACTTT	CAWSVRTVVYNSPLHF
.	TRBJ1-4	TRBV11-2	TGTGCCAGCAGCCCTGGGACACAGTTTTATGAAAAACTGTTTTTT	CASSPGTQFYEKLFF
.	TRBJ2-4	TRBV6-5	TGTGCCACCCGAGGAATTGGTGCCAAAAACATTCAGTACTTC	CATRGIGAKNIQYF
TRBD1	TRBJ2-3	TRBV6-5	TGTGCCACCGGACAGGGCACAGATACGCAGTATTTT	CATGQGTDTQYF
TRBD1	TRBJ1-2	TRBV18	TGTGCCAGCTCGCCCGGGACAGGTGATTATGGCTACACCTTC	CASSPGTGDYGYTF
TRBD2	TRBJ2-7	TRBV9	TGTGCCAGCAGCGTAGAGATGACTAGCGGGGGGTCCCAGCAGTACTTC	CASSVEMTSGGSQQYF
TRBD1	TRBJ2-7	TRBV7-6	TGTGCCAGCAGCTTAGAAGCGACAGGGTCCTACGAGCAGTACTTC	CASSLEATGSYEQYF
.	TRBJ1-2	TRBV9	TGTGCCAGCAGCGTACTTCTAGGGCCGGGAGATGGCTACACCTTC	CASSVLLGPGDGYTF
.	TRBJ2-2	TRBV14	TGTGCCAGCAGCCAACAGGGTGGGGCCGGGGAGCTGTTTTTT	CASSQQGGAGELFF
TRBD2	TRBJ2-7	TRBV27	TGTGCCAGCAGTTTCGGACTAGCGGGAGCTTGGGGTGAGCAGTACTTC	CASSFGLAGAWGEQYF
TRBD2	TRBJ2-2	TRBV30	TGTGCCTCACGGTGGGGGGGATCCGGGGAGCTGTTTTTT	CASRWGGSGELFF
TRBD1	TRBJ1-2	TRBV5-4	TGTGCCAGCAGCTCGGACAGGGCGGTTGGCTACACCTTC	CASSSDRAVGYTF
.	TRBJ2-5	TRBV19	TGTGCCAGTAGTATAGCTGGAGGGCCAGAGACCCAGTACTTC	CASSIAGGPETQYF
TRBD2	TRBJ2-1	TRBV5-1	TGCGCCAGCAGCTTGGGACTAGCGGAAAATGAGCAGTTCTTC	CASSLGLAENEQFF
TRBD1	TRBJ1-1	TRBV4-3	TGCGCCAGCAGCCAAATACAGGGGGCTGGCACTGAAGCTTTCTTT	CASSQIQGAGTEAFF
TRBD2	TRBJ2-7	TRBV18	TGTGCCAGCTCACCACCGGGACTAGCGGGAGGGAACGAGCAGTACTTC	CASSPPGLAGGNEQYF
.	TRBJ1-1	TRBV19	TGTGCCAGTAGTATAGTAGGGCCCGGGGGCACTGAAGCTTTCTTT	CASSIVGPGGTEAFF
TRBD1	TRBJ2-7	TRBV5-1	TGCGCCAGCAGTTATGGGACAGGGGACGAGCAGTACTTC	CASSYGTGDEQYF
.	TRBJ1-5	TRBV6-1	TGTGCCAGCAGTGGGGGGGGCAAGTTACTCTATAGCAATCAGCCCCAGCATTTT	CASSGGGKLLYSNQPQHF
.	TRBJ2-7	TRBV27	TGTGCCAGCACCCCGACCCTCGGGCCCACCGGGGGTTACGAGCAGTACTTC	CASTPTLGPTGGYEQYF
.	TRBJ2-7	TRBV4-2	TGTGCCAGCAGCCAAGGTGAGGCTAGACCCTACGAGCAGTACTTC	CASSQGEARPYEQYF
TRBD2	TRBJ2-1	TRBV7-2	TGTGCCAGCAGCTTAGCGCCCGGTAGCGGGGGGTACAATGAGCAGTTCTTC	CASSLAPGSGGYNEQFF
.	TRBJ1-1	TRBV6-1	TGTGCCACCAAACAGAATATGAACACTGAAGCTTTCTTT	CATKQNMNTEAFF
.	TRBJ1-5	TRBV7-9	TGTGCCAGCAGCCCAGGGGACGGCTCAAATCAGCCCCAGCATTTT	CASSPGDGSNQPQHF
TRBD1	TRBJ1-2	TRBV19	TGTGCCAGTACCTCCGGACAGGGGTATGGCTACACCTTC	CASTSGQGYGYTF
.	TRBJ2-5	TRBV27	TGTGCCAGCAGCTCCCCTCCCAGGGTAGGTATGGAGACCCAGTACTTC	CASSSPPRVGMETQYF
TRBD2	TRBJ2-5	TRBV19	TGTGCCAGTAGTATGGTTGGACTAGACTTTCTGGGGTCTCGTAAAGAGACCCAGTACTTC	CASSMVGLDFLGSRKETQYF
TRBD2	TRBJ2-1	TRBV5-1	TGCGCCAGCAGCTATCGGACTAGCGGGACCAATGAGCAGTTCTTC	CASSYRTSGTNEQFF
.	TRBJ1-1	TRBV5-4	TGTGCCAGCAGCTCCGGGGGGGAATCAAGCACTGAAGCTTTCTTT	CASSSGGESSTEAFF
TRBD1	TRBJ1-1	TRBV28	TGTGCCAGCAGTACCCACCGACAGGGGAGTAGGACTGAAGCTTTCTTT	CASSTHRQGSRTEAFF
TRBD1	TRBJ2-7	TRBV9	TGTGCCAGCAGCGTAGAACAGGGGGCCTACGAGCAGTACTTC	CASSVEQGAYEQYF
.	TRBJ2-5	TRBV5-8	TGTGCCAGCAGCTTCTCGGAGACCCAGTACTTC	CASSFSETQYF
TRBD2	TRBJ2-7	TRBV9	TGTGCCAGCAGCCCTAGCGGGAACCTGAACGAGCAGTACTTC	CASSPSGNLNEQYF
TRBD1	TRBJ1-3	TRBV5-1	TGCGCCAGCAGCGGCGGGACAGACTCTGGAAACACCATATATTTT	CASSGGTDSGNTIYF
.	TRBJ2-7	TRBV7-2	TGTGCCAGCAGCTTCCCCCATTCGGGGCAGTACTTC	CASSFPHSGQYF
.	TRBJ1-5	TRBV5-6	TGTGCCAGCAGCGAAACACCCGATAGCAATCAGCCCCAGCATTTT	CASSETPDSNQPQHF
TRBD1	TRBJ2-7	TRBV5-1	TGCGCCAGCAGCGGGACCACAGGGGGCTCCGAGCAGTACTTC	CASSGTTGGSEQYF
.	TRBJ2-1	TRBV18	TGTGCCAGCTCACCAGAACAGAGCCCCTACAATGAGCAGTTCTTC	CASSPEQSPYNEQFF
TRBD1	TRBJ1-2	TRBV5-1	TGCGCCAGCAGCTTGGGTGGGACAGGGACAACAGATGGCTACACCTTC	CASSLGGTGTTDGYTF
.	TRBJ1-2	TRBV6-1	TGTGCCAGCAGCAGACAGGAAGCAGCCTATGGCTACACCTTC	CASSRQEAAYGYTF
TRBD1	TRBJ1-1	TRBV6-5	TGTGCCAGCAGTTACACGGGACAGGTATGGTCTGAAGCTTTCTTT	CASSYTGQVWSEAFF
.	TRBJ1-1	TRBV4-1	TGCGCCAGCAGCCCGACCGGAGAGAAGAGTGAAGCTTTCTTT	CASSPTGEKSEAFF
.	TRBJ1-1	TRBV5-5	TGTGCCAGCAGCCGCCGGGACTACACTGAAGCTTTCTTT	CASSRRDYTEAFF
.	TRBJ1-2	TRBV11-2	TGTGCCAGCAGCTCCGGGACAAACTATGGCTACACCTTC	CASSSGTNYGYTF
TRBD2	TRBJ2-7	TRBV13	TGTGCCAGCAGATATAAGACGGGACTAGCGGGAGACGAGCAGTACTTC	CASRYKTGLAGDEQYF
.	TRBJ1-1	TRBV19	TGTCGTAGTAGTAGGGGCAAGAACACTGAAGCTTTCTTT	CRSSRGKNTEAFF
.	TRBJ1-2	TRBV19	TGTGCCAGTACCCAGACAGTCGCCAACTATGGCTACACCTTC	CASTQTVANYGYTF